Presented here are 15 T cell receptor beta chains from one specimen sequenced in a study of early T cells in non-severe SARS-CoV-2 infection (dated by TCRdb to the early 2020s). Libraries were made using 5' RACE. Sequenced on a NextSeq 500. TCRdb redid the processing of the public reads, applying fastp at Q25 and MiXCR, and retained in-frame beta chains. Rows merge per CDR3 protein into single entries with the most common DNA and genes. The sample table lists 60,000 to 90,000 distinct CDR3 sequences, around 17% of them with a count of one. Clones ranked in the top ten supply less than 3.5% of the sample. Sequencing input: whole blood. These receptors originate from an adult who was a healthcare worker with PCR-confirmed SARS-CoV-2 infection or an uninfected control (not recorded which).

CDR3 nucleotide sequence: TGTGCCAGCAGTTACTCCGGGATTCTCGACGGGGAGACCCAGTACTTC. Translation: CASSYSGILDGETQYF. V usage is TRBV6-6 and J usage is TRBJ2-5, with a weak D call TRBD2 (5 bases). The CDR3 is made up of 16 amino acids. Germline-derived CDR1 and CDR2 are MNHNY and SVGAGI (reference sequence). V dropped 0 bases and J dropped 5 bases, with 16 bases sitting between them.

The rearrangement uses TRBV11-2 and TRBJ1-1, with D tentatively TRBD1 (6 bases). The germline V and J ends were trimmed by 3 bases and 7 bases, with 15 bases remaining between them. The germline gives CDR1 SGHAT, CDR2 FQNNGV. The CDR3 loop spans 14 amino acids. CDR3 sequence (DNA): TGTGCCAGCAGCTTTCGGACAGATTCCGGTGAAGCTTTCTTT. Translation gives CASSFRTDSGEAFF.

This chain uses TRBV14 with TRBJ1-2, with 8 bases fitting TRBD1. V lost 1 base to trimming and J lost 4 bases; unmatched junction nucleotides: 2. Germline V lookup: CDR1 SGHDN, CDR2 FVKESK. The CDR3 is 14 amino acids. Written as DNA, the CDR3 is TGTGCCAGCAGCCAAGTAGGGACAGGCTATGGCTACACCTTC. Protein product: CASSQVGTGYGYTF.

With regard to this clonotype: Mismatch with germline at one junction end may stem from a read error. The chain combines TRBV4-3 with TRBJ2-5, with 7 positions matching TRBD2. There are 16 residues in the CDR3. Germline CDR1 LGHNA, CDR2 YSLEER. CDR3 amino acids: CASSQGGGLLRETQHF. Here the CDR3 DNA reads TGCGCCAGCAGCCAAGGCGGGGGACTCTTAAGAGAGACCCAGCACTTC.

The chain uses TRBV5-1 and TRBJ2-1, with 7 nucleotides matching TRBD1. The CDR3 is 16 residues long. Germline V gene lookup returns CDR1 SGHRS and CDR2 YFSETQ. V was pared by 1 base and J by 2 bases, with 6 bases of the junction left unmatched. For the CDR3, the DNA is TGCGCCAGCAGCTTGCTGGGGACAGCCGCCTACAATGAGCAGTTCTTC. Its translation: CASSLLGTAAYNEQFF.

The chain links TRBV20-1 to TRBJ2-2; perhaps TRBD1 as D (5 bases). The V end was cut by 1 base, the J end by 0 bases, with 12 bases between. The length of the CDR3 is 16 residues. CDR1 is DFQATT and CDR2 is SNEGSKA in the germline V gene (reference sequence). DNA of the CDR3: TGCAGTGCTAGAGTAGGGCAGGGTGCGAACACCGGGGAGCTGTTTTTT. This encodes CSARVGQGANTGELFF.

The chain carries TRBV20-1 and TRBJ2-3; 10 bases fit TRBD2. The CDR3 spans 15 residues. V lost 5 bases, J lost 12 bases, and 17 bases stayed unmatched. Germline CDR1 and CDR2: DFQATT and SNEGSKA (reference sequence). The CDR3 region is CSASRTSGTDWSQYF. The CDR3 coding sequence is TGCAGTGCTTCCCGGACTAGCGGCACGGACTGGTCCCAGTATTTT.

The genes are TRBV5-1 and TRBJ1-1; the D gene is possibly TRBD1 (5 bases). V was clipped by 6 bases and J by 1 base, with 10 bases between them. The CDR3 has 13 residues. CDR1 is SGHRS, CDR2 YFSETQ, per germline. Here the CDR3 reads CASKQDPNTEAFF. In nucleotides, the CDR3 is TGCGCCAGCAAACAGGACCCGAACACTGAAGCTTTCTTT. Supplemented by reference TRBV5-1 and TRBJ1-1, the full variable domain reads KAGVTQTPRYLIKTRGQQVTLSCSPISGHRSVSWYQQTPGQGLQFLFEYFSETQRNKGNFPGRFSGRQFSNSRSEMNVSTLELGDSALYLCASKQDPNTEAFFGQGTRLTVV.

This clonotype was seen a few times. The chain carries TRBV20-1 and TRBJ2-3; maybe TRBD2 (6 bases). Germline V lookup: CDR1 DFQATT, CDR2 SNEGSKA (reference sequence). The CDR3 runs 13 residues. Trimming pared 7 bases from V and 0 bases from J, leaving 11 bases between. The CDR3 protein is CSELSGSTDTQYF. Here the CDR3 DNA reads TGCAGTGAGTTGAGCGGGAGCACAGATACGCAGTATTTT.

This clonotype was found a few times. The CDR3 DNA reads TGTGCCAGCAGCTTTTTAGGGGCATACAATGAGCAGTTCTTC. This translates into CASSFLGAYNEQFF. The rearrangement links TRBV11-2 to TRBJ2-1; D is perhaps TRBD1 (5 bases). The V end lost 3 bases, the J end lost 4 bases, and 10 bases lay between the germline ends. This CDR3 spans 14 amino acids. Germline V CDR1 and CDR2: SGHAT, FQNNGV.

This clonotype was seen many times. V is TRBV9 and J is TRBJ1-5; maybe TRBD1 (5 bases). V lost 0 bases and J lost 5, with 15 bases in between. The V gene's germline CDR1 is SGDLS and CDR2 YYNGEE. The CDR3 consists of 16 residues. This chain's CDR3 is CASSVGLGGGDQPQHF. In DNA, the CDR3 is TGTGCCAGCAGCGTAGGTCTTGGCGGGGGGGATCAGCCCCAGCATTTT.

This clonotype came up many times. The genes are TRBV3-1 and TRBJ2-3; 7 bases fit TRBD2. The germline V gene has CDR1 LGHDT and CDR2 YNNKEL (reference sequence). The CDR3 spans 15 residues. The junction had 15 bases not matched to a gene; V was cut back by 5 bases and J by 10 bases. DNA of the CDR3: TGTGCCAGCAGCGCGGGGGACCTAAGAACAGAGGCGCAGTATTTT. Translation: CASSAGDLRTEAQYF.

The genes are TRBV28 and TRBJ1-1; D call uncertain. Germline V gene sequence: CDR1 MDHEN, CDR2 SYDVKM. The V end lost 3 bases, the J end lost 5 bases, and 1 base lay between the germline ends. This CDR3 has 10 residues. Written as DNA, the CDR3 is TGTGCCAGCAGTTTGACTGAAGCTTTCTTT. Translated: CASSLTEAFF.

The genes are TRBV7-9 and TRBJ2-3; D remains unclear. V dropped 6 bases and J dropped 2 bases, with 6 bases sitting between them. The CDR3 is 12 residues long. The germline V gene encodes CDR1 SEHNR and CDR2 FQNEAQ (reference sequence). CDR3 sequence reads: CASRPDTDTQYF. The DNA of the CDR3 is TGTGCCAGCAGACCAGACACAGATACGCAGTATTTT.

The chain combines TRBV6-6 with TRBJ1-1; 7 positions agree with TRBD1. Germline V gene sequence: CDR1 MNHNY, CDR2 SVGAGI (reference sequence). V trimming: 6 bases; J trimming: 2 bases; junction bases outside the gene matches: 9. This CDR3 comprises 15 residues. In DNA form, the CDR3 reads TGTGCCAGCAGCCCCTCTAGGGACAGAAACACTGAAGCTTTCTTT. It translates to CASSPSRDRNTEAFF.